The next 14 T cell receptor beta chains were all read from a single sample in a study of blood T cell repertoires in COVID-19. Profiling relied on immunoSEQ multiplex PCR, and the TCRdb table lists in-frame clones only, not all of them. The sample consists of about 210,000 clones, 75% to 90% of them appearing once. The sequenced sample was PBMCs or T cells enriched from blood (not recorded which). The receptors derive from a young woman who had been exposed to COVID-19.

The table lists this clone with a count of one. CDR3 sequence: CASSHNRGRTDTQYF. In nucleotides, the CDR3 is TGTGCCAGCAGCCACAACAGGGGCCGCACAGATACGCAGTATTTT. V gene TRBV3-1 (or the pseudogene TRBV3-2) combines with J gene TRBJ2-3, with 7 nucleotides matching TRBD1. Germline V gives CDR1 LGHDT, CDR2 YNNKEL (reference sequence). CDR3 length: 15 residues. V lost 3 bases to trimming and J lost 1 base; unmatched junction nucleotides: 4.

The rearrangement links TRBV30 to TRBJ1-1; 10 bases are shared with TRBD1. This CDR3 is 13 amino acids long. The junction had 5 bases not matched to a gene; V was cut back by 5 bases and J by 5 bases. Germline CDR1 reads GTSNPN; CDR2 reads SVGIG (reference sequence). In nucleotides, the CDR3 is TGTGCCTGGGGGGGACAGGGGAAGACTGAAGCTTTCTTT. Protein: CAWGGQGKTEAFF.

The rearrangement uses TRBV2 and TRBJ2-2, with 10 bases that match TRBD1. V dropped 11 bases and J dropped 6; count of bases not matched to a gene: 12. Germline V gene sequence: CDR1 SNHLY, CDR2 FYNNEI. The CDR3 is 15 amino acids. The CDR3 reads CAFSPGTGEPGELFF. The CDR3 DNA follows: TGTGCCTTCTCTCCCGGGACAGGGGAGCCCGGGGAGCTGTTTTTT.

This CDR3 reads CASSPRDRGHTEAFF. CDR3 in DNA: TGTGCCAGCAGCCCCAGAGATAGGGGTCACACTGAAGCTTTCTTT. The V gene is TRBV3-1 (or the pseudogene TRBV3-2), the J gene TRBJ1-1, with D perhaps TRBD1 (5 bases). The length of the CDR3 is 15 residues. Germline lookup yields CDR1 LGHDT and CDR2 YNNKEL (reference sequence). The V end lost 4 bases, the J end lost 3 bases, and 15 bases lay between the germline ends.

The V call is TRBV10-3, the J call TRBJ2-3, with a weak D call TRBD2 (6 bases). CDR1 and CDR2 (germline): ENHRY, SYGVKD. CDR3 length equals 15 residues. V was pared by 10 bases and J by 1 base, with 18 bases between. CDR3 coding DNA: TGTGCCACCTCCGCTCCTTGGGGGGGCACAGATACGCAGTATTTT. It yields the protein CATSAPWGGTDTQYF.

DNA of the CDR3: TGTGCCACCAGCAGAGATATGGGACAGGGCAATCAGCCCCAGCATTTT. It is translated as CATSRDMGQGNQPQHF. V usage is TRBV15 and J usage is TRBJ1-5, with 8 bases lining up with TRBD1. V dropped 0 bases and J dropped 2; count of bases not matched to a gene: 3. The germline V gene encodes CDR1 LNHNV and CDR2 YYDKDF (reference sequence). CDR3 length: 16 residues.

The chain recombines TRBV5-1 with TRBJ2-7; 8 bases are a match to TRBD1. In germline, CDR1 is SGHRS, CDR2 YFSETQ. Unmatched junction bases numbered 19, after V lost 4 bases and J lost 7 bases. The CDR3 has 17 amino acids. As DNA, the CDR3 is TGCGCCAGCAGCAAGGGTAAATCCGGGACAGGTTTTGGGGAGCAGTACTTC. Translation gives CASSKGKSGTGFGEQYF.

As concerns this clone: The junction departs from germline at one end; a sequencing error may be responsible. The rearrangement uses TRBV28 and TRBJ2-3, with 7 nucleotides matching TRBD2. Germline V gene sequence: CDR1 MDHEN, CDR2 SYDVKM. The CDR3 runs to 15 residues. The CDR3 coding sequence is TGTACCAGCAGTGTAGCGAGCGGGACCACAGATACGCAGTATTTT. Amino acids: CTSSVASGTTDTQYF. The full variable domain, completed using reference TRBV28 and TRBJ2-3, is DVKVTQSSRYLVKRTGEKVFLECVQDMDHENMFWYRQDPGLGLRLIYFSYDVKMKEKGDIPEGYSVSREKKERFSLILESASTNQTSMYLCTSSVASGTTDTQYFGPGTRLTVL.

The chain carries TRBV27 and TRBJ1-2; D gene unclear. Trimming took 2 bases from V and 8 from J, leaving 9 bases between them. Germline V gives CDR1 MNHEY, CDR2 SMNVEV (reference sequence). This CDR3 region has 12 residues. DNA of the CDR3: TGTGCCAGCAGTTTAAATCCCCCAGGCTACACCTTC. The encoded protein is CASSLNPPGYTF.

A word on this clone: Other DNA sequences within the sample encode an identical CDR3. CDR3 DNA: TGCGCCAGCAGCCTCCTCGGGGGGACTGAAGCTTTCTTT. This translates into CASSLLGGTEAFF. The chain carries TRBV5-1 and TRBJ1-1; a possible D gene is TRBD1 (5 bases). The CDR3 extends over 13 amino acids. Germline assignment: CDR1 SGHRS and CDR2 YFSETQ. Trimming shortened V by 4 bases and J by 5 bases, and 12 bases separated the two germline ends.

This chain connects TRBV6-5 to TRBJ1-3; D possibly corresponds to TRBD1 (6 bases). The CDR3 contains 16 residues. Trimming pared 2 bases from V and 3 bases from J, leaving 14 bases between. Germline assignment: CDR1 MNHEY and CDR2 SVGAGI. CDR3 DNA: TGTGCCAGCAGTTACAACCAGGGGTCTCATGGAAACACCATATATTTT. This translates into CASSYNQGSHGNTIYF.

The gene calls are TRBV13 and TRBJ2-7, with a possible D match to TRBD1 (6 bases). Trimming took off 0 bases at V and 5 bases at J, with 11 bases between the two ends. Germline V gives CDR1 PRHDT, CDR2 FYEKMQ (reference sequence). This CDR3 region has 14 residues. The CDR3 is CASSLGTGSDEQYF. The CDR3 DNA follows: TGTGCCAGCAGCTTAGGGACAGGTAGTGACGAGCAGTACTTC.

This clone was detected only once. V usage is TRBV30 and J usage is TRBJ1-6; D is undetermined. The CDR3 has 14 amino acids. Germline CDR1 is GTSNPN and CDR2 is SVGIG (reference sequence). The V gene lost 4 bases and the J gene lost 6 bases, with 13 bases spanning the gap. The CDR3 here is CAWKGARGNSPLHF. In DNA, the CDR3 is TGTGCCTGGAAGGGAGCACGGGGTAATTCACCCCTCCACTTT.

The chain recombines TRBV9 with TRBJ2-2; 8 nucleotides align to TRBD1. The CDR3 has 16 amino acids. J lost 4 bases, V lost 4 bases, and 9 bases had no gene match. Germline V CDR1 and CDR2: SGDLS, YYNGEE. CDR3 region: CASSPPGQGGTGELFF. CDR3 in DNA: TGTGCCAGCAGCCCTCCCGGACAGGGTGGCACCGGGGAGCTGTTTTTT. The variable domain in full, with the rest retrieved from reference TRBV9 and TRBJ2-2, is DSGVTQTPKHLITATGQRVTLRCSPRSGDLSVYWYQQSLDQGLQFLIQYYNGEERAKGNILERFSAQQFPDLHSELNLSSLELGDSALYFCASSPPGQGGTGELFFGEGSRLTVL.